This entry describes one TCR beta chain. What it binds is not known. These data are taken from a study of cytomegalovirus exposure and HLA in healthy donors. Study at large: Among 150 million to 200 million T cells, an earlier analysis found 117 million unique TCR beta sequences.

Study results and limitations: Reports indicated that the classifier achieved high specificity and sensitivity in diagnosing cytomegalovirus status.

The primer mix had 60 Vbeta and 13 Jbeta primers. Original processing notes: Later reanalysis found 80 million or so unique TCR beta chains, roughly 10 million of them shared. The method was immunoSEQ multiplex PCR; TCRdb's version includes in-frame clones alone and lacks a portion of them. V, J and clone size are taken as reported in that table, and D and trimming were inferred from the DNA itself. Of 90,000 or so clones listed, 75% to 85% were seen once; the top ten hold 3% to 4%. Germline V CDR1 and CDR2: SGHAT, FQNNGV. The CDR3 totals 17 residues. The trim removed 4 bases at V and 2 bases at J, leaving 12 bases unmatched.

The chain joins TRBV11-2 to TRBJ1-2; 8 positions agree with TRBD1. The sequence derives from a man aged 25-45 years in good health and CMV-seropositive. Sequenced material: PBMCs. In DNA form, the CDR3 reads TGTGCCAGCAGCTCAATCCTCGGACAGGGTGAGAACTATGGCTACACCTTC. It is translated as CASSSILGQGENYGYTF.